These 14 T cell receptor beta chains share one sample of origin, sequenced in a study of post-analysis software for immune sequencing data (dated by TCRdb to between 2014 and 2017). Results the study describes overall, beyond this receptor: Patients showed significantly higher frequencies than controls for 4 or 5 TRBV segments, among them TRBV5-6, TRBV5-1 and TRBV20-1.

Antigens of these TCRs are unknown. Receptors were amplified or captured by PCR. The instrument given in TCRdb is Illumina HiSeq 2500. Unique molecular identifiers were incorporated into TCR beta cDNA libraries to reduce PCR and sequencing biases. TCRdb's own reprocessing of the public reads used fastp at Q25 and MiXCR and kept productive beta chains. Identical CDR3 proteins give one entry, which carries the most common genes and DNA. This sample gives about 200,000 distinct CDR3 sequences in total; approximately 30% of them show up just once. The ten largest clones take up approximately 3.6% of the sample. Sequencing used blood. These receptor sequences come from a girl aged 2-17 years with multiple sclerosis.

With regard to this clonotype: Its ends do not fully match the called genes, so a read error is possible. The CDR3 sequence: CAGSMGPHLGNQPQHF. The DNA for the CDR3 is TGTGCCGGCAGCATGGGGCCCCATTTAGGCAATCAGCCCCAGCATTTT. This rearrangement joins TRBV3-1 to TRBJ1-5; D might be TRBD1 (5 bases). Germline V gene sequence: CDR1 LGHDT, CDR2 YNNKEL (reference sequence). The CDR3 runs 16 residues.

V is TRBV5-1 and J is TRBJ1-5, with D maybe TRBD1 (5 bases). The length of the CDR3 is 13 residues. CDR1 is SGHRS, CDR2 YFSETQ, per germline. The V and J ends lost 4 bases and 5 bases respectively, with 10 bases between them. CDR3 sequence reads: CASSPGPDQPQHF. The CDR3 DNA is TGCGCCAGCAGCCCGGGACCGGATCAGCCCCAGCATTTT.

This clonotype has a count of ten or more. The chain uses TRBV12-3 or TRBV12-4 and TRBJ1-5; D not resolved. The ends were cut back, 7 bases at V and 2 bases at J, with 9 bases in the middle. The CDR3 length is 13 residues. CDR3 in DNA: TGTGCCAGCACAGGAACGGGCAATCAGCCCCAGCATTTT. Translated, it gives CASTGTGNQPQHF.

This clonotype has only a few counts. Germline is not matched at one junction end, which may reflect a read error. This chain connects TRBV6-5 to TRBJ1-4, with a possible D match to TRBD1 (5 bases). The CDR3 runs 15 residues. The germline CDR1 and CDR2 sequences are MNHEY and SVGAGI. The CDR3 sequence is CASSYQGATNEKRFF. The CDR3 DNA sequence: TGTGCCAGCAGTTACCAGGGAGCAACTAATGAAAAACGGTTTTTT.

This clonotype has just a few counts. The chain is built from TRBV18 and TRBJ2-1; D is possibly TRBD2 (6 bases). With 3 bases removed from V and 9 bases from J, the gap between germline ends came to 9 bases. This CDR3 contains 12 residues. Looked up from germline, CDR1 is KGHSH and CDR2 is LQKENI. The DNA of the CDR3 is TGTGCCAGCTCACCGGGGGGAGGTGAGCAGTTCTTC. Protein product: CASSPGGGEQFF.

At least ten counts were recorded for this clonotype. The J gene is TRBJ2-7, the V gene TRBV13, with TRBD2 matching 9 bases. V lost 6 bases, J lost 3 bases, and 15 bases stayed unmatched. In germline, CDR1 is PRHDT, CDR2 FYEKMQ (reference sequence). This CDR3 has 17 residues. CDR3 DNA sequence: TGTGCCAGCAGGGGGCAGGGTATAGAGCGGGAGGACTACGAGCAGTACTTC. This sequence encodes CASRGQGIEREDYEQYF.

The chain has TRBV7-9 and TRBJ1-4; D remains unclear. Germline V gives CDR1 SEHNR, CDR2 FQNEAQ (reference sequence). The CDR3 length is 15 residues. V dropped 2 bases and J dropped 0 bases, with 7 bases sitting between them. The CDR3 here is CASSLQDSTNEKLFF. CDR3 nucleotide sequence: TGTGCCAGCAGCTTACAGGATTCAACTAATGAAAAACTGTTTTTT.

Many counts were recorded for this clonotype. V is TRBV4-1 and J is TRBJ2-3; no firm D call. The germline V gene encodes CDR1 MGHRA and CDR2 YSYEKL. V dropped 4 bases and J dropped 5 bases, with 7 bases sitting between them. CDR3 size: 12 residues. The CDR3 sequence: CASSRVGDTQYF. CDR3 sequence (DNA): TGCGCCAGCAGCCGGGTGGGAGATACGCAGTATTTT.

This clonotype was counted a few times. This chain joins TRBV29-1 and TRBJ1-1, with D perhaps matching TRBD1 (6 bases). CDR1 is SQVTM and CDR2 is ANQGSEA in the germline V gene. The CDR3 runs to 13 residues. V gave up 2 bases and J gave up 1 base, with 8 bases separating them. In DNA form, the CDR3 reads TGCAGCGTTGAAAGGGGGAGGAACACTGAAGCTTTCTTT. Translating gives CSVERGRNTEAFF. Complete variable domain (other parts from reference TRBV29-1 and TRBJ1-1): SAVISQKPSRDICQRGTSLTIQCQVDSQVTMMFWYRQQPGQSLTLIATANQGSEATYESGFVIDKFPISRPNLTFSTLTVSNMSPEDSSIYLCSVERGRNTEAFFGQGTRLTVV.

The CDR3 is CSVLAEGSYNEQYF. DNA of the CDR3: TGCAGCGTCCTGGCGGAAGGCTCCTACAATGAGCAGTACTTC. The chain combines TRBV29-1 with TRBJ2-1; D is unresolved. The closer fit of TRBJ2-7 to the DNA end suggests the J call may be wrong. In germline, CDR1 is SQVTM, CDR2 ANQGSEA. The CDR3 covers 14 residues.

The gene calls are TRBV27 and TRBJ2-5; perhaps TRBD2 as D (6 bases). The germline V and J ends were trimmed by 3 bases and 2 bases, with 16 bases remaining between them. Germline V gene sequence: CDR1 MNHEY, CDR2 SMNVEV (reference sequence). The CDR3 is made up of 16 amino acids. CDR3 sequence: CASSLGGALGQETQYF. The CDR3 DNA sequence: TGTGCCAGCAGTTTGGGGGGTGCCCTGGGGCAAGAGACCCAGTACTTC.

This clonotype was observed many times. The J gene is TRBJ2-7, the V gene TRBV28; D unclear. Per the germline V gene, CDR1 is MDHEN and CDR2 is SYDVKM. The CDR3 totals 14 residues. The V and J ends lost 2 bases and 0 bases respectively, with 8 bases between them. CDR3 in amino acids: CASSLDSSSYEQYF. The CDR3 nucleotides are TGTGCCAGCAGTTTAGATTCTAGCTCCTACGAGCAGTACTTC.

The V and J genes are TRBV30 and TRBJ2-5; TRBD1 might be the D (6 bases). The DNA end is a closer match to TRBJ2-7, so the J assignment may be wrong. The CDR3 spans 12 residues. Germline values: CDR1 GTSNPN, CDR2 SVGIG (reference sequence). CDR3 bases: TGTGCCTGGAAAGGGGGTTACTACGAGCAGTACTTC. Encoded protein: CAWKGGYYEQYF.

With respect to this clonotype: Relative to the germline gene, one junction end is altered; a read error may explain this. The chain joins TRBV3-1 to TRBJ1-5, with 8 bases matching TRBD1. The germline V gene has CDR1 LGHDT and CDR2 YNNKEL (reference sequence). This CDR3 is built from 18 residues. The CDR3 protein is CASSHGTGSLGGNQPQHF. CDR3 in DNA: TGCGCCAGCAGCCACGGGACAGGTTCCCTCGGGGGCAATCAGCCCCAGCATTTT.